These 21 T cell receptor beta chains share one sample of origin, sequenced in a study of spatial heterogeneity in lung cancer. Overall study results and limits: The study found that expanded intratumoral alpha and beta TCR counts tracked tumor mutation counts.

Specified time point: sample taken at primary tumor resection. In TCRdb, the 5' RACE reads were re-called with MiXCR into one record per CDR3 protein. Among thousands of distinct CDR3 sequences, 2.9% were seen once, and the ten largest hold approximately 13%. Their target antigens are unknown. The sequencing here drew on lung tumor tissue, taken at surgery. These receptors were obtained from a male donor with early-stage non-small cell lung cancer.

This clonotype was counted only a few times. The chain has TRBV7-2 and TRBJ2-7; D is unclear. Germline CDR1 SGHTA, CDR2 FQGNSA. The V gene lost 1 base and the J gene lost 0 bases, with 7 bases spanning the gap. This CDR3 contains 14 residues. CDR3 nucleotide sequence: TGTGCCAGCAGCTTAGGAGGCCCCTCCTACGAGCAGTACTTC. Its translation: CASSLGGPSYEQYF.

This clonotype was seen only a few times. The J gene is TRBJ2-7, the V gene TRBV3-1, with unresolved D. The ends were cut back, 0 bases at V and 2 bases at J, with 11 bases in the middle. Germline lookup yields CDR1 LGHDT and CDR2 YNNKEL (reference sequence). CDR3 length equals 15 residues. The CDR3 is CASSQEPENAYEQYF. The DNA for the CDR3 is TGTGCCAGCAGCCAAGAACCGGAGAACGCCTACGAGCAGTACTTC.

This clonotype was counted at least ten times. The rearrangement joins TRBV7-6 to TRBJ2-3; no firm D call. Trimming pared 2 bases from V and 1 base from J, leaving 7 bases between. The CDR3 is made up of 14 amino acids. Germline values: CDR1 SGHVS, CDR2 FNYEAQ. CDR3 region: CASSLIQGTDTQYF. Written as DNA, the CDR3 is TGTGCCAGCAGCTTAATCCAGGGCACAGATACGCAGTATTTT.

This clonotype was counted at least ten times. The chain is built from TRBV2 and TRBJ2-6, with D tentatively TRBD2 (7 bases). Germline lookup yields CDR1 SNHLY and CDR2 FYNNEI. This CDR3 comprises 16 residues. V was cut by 7 bases and J by 1 base, with 14 bases left in between. The CDR3 DNA sequence: TGTGCCAGCACACAAGGGGGGGGTTCTGGGGCCAACGTCCTGACTTTC. It translates to CASTQGGGSGANVLTF.

Ten or more counts support this clonotype. The chain combines TRBV15 with TRBJ1-1; 9 bases line up with TRBD1. The CDR3 has 13 amino acids. The germline CDR1 and CDR2 sequences are LNHNV and YYDKDF (reference sequence). J was trimmed by 4 bases and V by 3 bases; bases with no gene match: 0. DNA of the CDR3: TGTGCCACCAGCAGGGACAGGGGCACTGAAGCTTTCTTT. It codes for CATSRDRGTEAFF.

In this sample, this clonotype turned up many times. The CDR3 here is CASSLGAGSEQFF. CDR3 bases: TGTGCCAGCAGCTTAGGGGCGGGTAGCGAGCAGTTCTTC. V usage is TRBV7-2 and J usage is TRBJ2-1, with a weak D call TRBD2 (5 bases). The CDR3 runs to 13 residues. Per the germline V gene, CDR1 is SGHTA and CDR2 is FQGNSA. V was pared by 1 base and J by 10 bases, with 11 bases between.

Ten or more counts support this clonotype. The genes are TRBV11-1 and TRBJ2-3, with D unclear. This CDR3 region has 14 residues. The ends were cut back, 2 bases at V and 5 bases at J, with 11 bases in the middle. Per the germline V gene, CDR1 is SGHAT and CDR2 is FQDESV (reference sequence). CDR3 residues: CASSLSVPRDTQYF. The DNA of the CDR3 is TGTGCCAGCAGCTTAAGCGTCCCGAGAGATACGCAGTATTTT.

The gene calls are TRBV3-1 and TRBJ2-7; D not certain. Trimming stripped 2 bases from V and 7 bases from J, with 9 bases between. Germline V lookup: CDR1 LGHDT, CDR2 YNNKEL (reference sequence). The CDR3 length is 12 residues. CDR3 amino acids: CASSQRSGEQYF. As DNA, the CDR3 is TGTGCCAGCAGCCAAAGATCCGGGGAGCAGTACTTC.

This clonotype was counted a few times. This chain links TRBV21-1 with TRBJ1-6; no DNA check was done on the table's D call, TRBD1. TRBV21-1 is shown as a pseudogene. The CDR3 loop spans 18 amino acids. This CDR3 reads CASSNPERTMLLDSPLHF. CDR3 nucleotides: TGTGCCAGCAGCAACCCGGAGAGAACGATGTTATTGGATTCACCCCTCCACTTT.

This clonotype was detected many times. This chain joins TRBV3-1 and TRBJ1-3; TRBD1 matches 8 bases. The CDR3 extends over 15 amino acids. Germline V gene data show CDR1 as LGHDT and CDR2 as YNNKEL (reference sequence). The V segment lost 2 bases and the J segment 4 bases; nucleotides outside the gene matches: 4. The CDR3 loop reads CASSQPRGLGNTIYF. For the CDR3, the DNA is TGTGCCAGCAGCCAACCCAGGGGGCTGGGAAACACCATATATTTT.

This clonotype has at least ten counts. This CDR3 reads CASSEDLRDTQYF. The CDR3 DNA is TGTGCCAGCAGTGAGGATCTCCGGGATACGCAGTATTTT. This chain connects TRBV2 to TRBJ2-3; D gene ambiguous. CDR3 length: 13 residues. V was trimmed by 3 bases and J by 6 bases, leaving 10 bases between them. Germline V lookup: CDR1 SNHLY, CDR2 FYNNEI.

The table lists this clonotype with many counts. The CDR3 reads CASSVRQGGEQYF. As DNA, the CDR3 is TGTGCCAGCAGCGTGAGGCAGGGAGGCGAGCAGTACTTC. The chain couples TRBV9 to TRBJ2-7; TRBD2 might be the D (6 bases). Deletions cut 2 bases from V and 6 bases from J, with 12 bases between. Germline CDR1 is SGDLS and CDR2 is YYNGEE. The CDR3 length is 13 residues.

This clonotype was seen ten or more times. The chain recombines TRBV10-3 with TRBJ2-2, with 7 nucleotides matching TRBD1. The CDR3 consists of 15 residues. V dropped 6 bases and J dropped 1; count of bases not matched to a gene: 5. Germline CDR1 is ENHRY and CDR2 is SYGVKD. CDR3 DNA: TGTGCCATCAGGACGGGACAGATGAACACCGGGGAGCTGTTTTTT. As protein: CAIRTGQMNTGELFF.

This clonotype is medium-sized in the sample. The rearrangement links TRBV3-1 to TRBJ1-2, with 8 bases that match TRBD1. CDR3 length: 14 residues. The germline V gene encodes CDR1 LGHDT and CDR2 YNNKEL (reference sequence). The ends lost 4 bases at V and 4 bases at J; junction bases unmatched: 5. The CDR3 reads CASSPQTGVYGYTF. The CDR3 bases are TGTGCCAGCAGCCCACAGACAGGGGTCTATGGCTACACCTTC.

This clonotype is categorized as medium-sized (0.01 to 0.1%). This chain uses TRBV30 with TRBJ1-5, with D perhaps matching TRBD1 (6 bases). The V gene lost 0 bases and the J gene lost 5 bases, with 8 bases spanning the gap. CDR3 length: 13 residues. Germline CDR1 and CDR2: GTSNPN and SVGIG (reference sequence). CDR3 bases: TGTGCCTGGAGTGTCGGGGGCGATCAGCCCCAGCATTTT. Translating it yields CAWSVGGDQPQHF.

This clonotype was detected many times. The V and J genes are TRBV5-1 and TRBJ2-7; 7 bases align to TRBD2. The V and J ends lost 0 bases and 0 bases, in that order; junction bases with no gene match: 3. CDR3 length equals 15 residues. Germline V lookup: CDR1 SGHRS, CDR2 YFSETQ. CDR3 nucleotide sequence: TGCGCCAGCAGCTTGGCGAGCGGGGACTCCTACGAGCAGTACTTC. As protein: CASSLASGDSYEQYF.

This clonotype was observed many times. The V and J genes are TRBV5-1 and TRBJ2-3; D may be TRBD2 (6 bases). The germline gives CDR1 SGHRS, CDR2 YFSETQ. The CDR3 is 13 residues long. Trimming removed 8 bases at V and 1 base at J, with 11 bases between. The CDR3 sequence is CASRTGGTDTQYF. In nucleotides, the CDR3 is TGCGCCAGTCGCACGGGGGGCACAGATACGCAGTATTTT.

This clonotype was found many times. The chain links TRBV28 to TRBJ2-1; possibly TRBD1 for D (5 bases). V lost 5 bases, J lost 1 base, and 9 bases lay in between. The CDR3 length is 14 residues. The germline gives CDR1 MDHEN, CDR2 SYDVKM. CDR3 region: CASSHKGSYNEQFF. The CDR3 nucleotides are TGTGCCAGCAGTCATAAGGGGTCCTACAATGAGCAGTTCTTC.

This clonotype was observed many times. This rearrangement joins TRBV9 to TRBJ2-3; 12 bases align to TRBD2. Per the germline V gene, CDR1 is SGDLS and CDR2 is YYNGEE. V lost 3 bases to trimming and J lost 7 bases; unmatched junction nucleotides: 12. This CDR3 has 17 amino acids. CDR3 DNA: TGTGCCAGCAGCGAGGGCGGACCTAGCGGGGGGGTGAATACGCAGTATTTT. Residues: CASSEGGPSGGVNTQYF. The complete variable domain, with remaining parts taken from reference TRBV9 and TRBJ2-3, reads DSGVTQTPKHLITATGQRVTLRCSPRSGDLSVYWYQQSLDQGLQFLIQYYNGEERAKGNILERFSAQQFPDLHSELNLSSLELGDSALYFCASSEGGPSGGVNTQYFGPGTRLTVL.

The table lists this clonotype with many counts. The chain couples TRBV9 to TRBJ2-7, with D tentatively TRBD2 (5 bases). Per germline, CDR1 SGDLS and CDR2 YYNGEE. V was pared by 3 bases and J by 5 bases, with 6 bases between. The CDR3 covers 11 residues. The CDR3 spells CASSAGNEQYF. DNA of the CDR3: TGTGCCAGCAGCGCGGGAAACGAGCAGTACTTC.

There are many counts of this clonotype. The chain links TRBV5-1 to TRBJ1-6; TRBD1 matches 8 bases. The CDR3 runs to 16 residues. Per germline, CDR1 SGHRS and CDR2 YFSETQ. V trimming: 0 bases; J trimming: 7 bases; junction bases outside the gene matches: 6. The chain's CDR3 is CASSLATQGDNSPLHF. The CDR3 DNA follows: TGCGCCAGCAGCTTGGCCACACAGGGGGACAATTCACCCCTCCACTTT. Variable domain in full (rest from reference TRBV5-1 and TRBJ1-6): KAGVTQTPRYLIKTRGQQVTLSCSPISGHRSVSWYQQTPGQGLQFLFEYFSETQRNKGNFPGRFSGRQFSNSRSEMNVSTLELGDSALYLCASSLATQGDNSPLHFGNGTRLTVT.